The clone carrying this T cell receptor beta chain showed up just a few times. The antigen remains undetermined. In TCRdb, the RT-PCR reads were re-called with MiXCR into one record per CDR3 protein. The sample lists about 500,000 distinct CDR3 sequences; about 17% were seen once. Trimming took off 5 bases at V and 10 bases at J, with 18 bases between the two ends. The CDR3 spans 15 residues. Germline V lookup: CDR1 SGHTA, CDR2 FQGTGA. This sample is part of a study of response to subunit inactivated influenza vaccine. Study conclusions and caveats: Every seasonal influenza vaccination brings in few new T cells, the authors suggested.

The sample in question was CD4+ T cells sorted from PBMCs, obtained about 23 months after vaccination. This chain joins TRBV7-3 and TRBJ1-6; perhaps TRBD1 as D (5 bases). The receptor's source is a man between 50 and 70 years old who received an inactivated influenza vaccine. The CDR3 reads CASSTDGAGRSPLHF. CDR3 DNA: TGTGCCAGCAGCACCGACGGGGCAGGACGATCACCCCTCCACTTT.